The 22 T cell receptor beta chains below were found in one sample sequenced in a study of T-cell memory formation after mild COVID-19 (dated by TCRdb to about 2021). The library was generated by 5' RACE. Sequencer: Illumina NovaSeq 6000. TCRdb reran the public reads through fastp at Q25 and MiXCR, keeping productive beta chains. CDR3 protein duplicates are merged, each entry listing the most common genes and DNA. The sample has around 400,000 distinct CDR3 sequences on record, roughly a quarter of them singletons. Around 8.7% of the sample is taken by the ten largest. Source material: PBMCs or a T cell subset sorted from them (not recorded which). The receptors shown here come from an adult woman who had mild COVID-19 (a few samples of this study predate the infection). The sample titles of this study are shuffled in the database, so cell type and time point are left out; the donor was told from shared clones.

V is TRBV29-1 and J is TRBJ2-5; 9 nucleotides agree with TRBD1. V was pared by 6 bases and J by 6 bases, with 11 bases of the junction left unmatched. CDR3 length equals 14 residues. Per the germline V gene, CDR1 is SQVTM and CDR2 is ANQGSEA. The CDR3 DNA is TGCAGCGTGCACCCCGGGACAGGGAGGCAGACCCAGTACTTC. Translation: CSVHPGTGRQTQYF.

The rearrangement joins TRBV12-3 or TRBV12-4 to TRBJ1-2; 7 nucleotides match TRBD1. J lost 6 bases, V lost 2 bases, and 3 bases had no gene match. This CDR3 is 13 amino acids long. DNA for the CDR3: TGTGCCAGCAGTTTAAGGGGGCCTGATGGCTACACCTTC. Protein product: CASSLRGPDGYTF.

The CDR3 protein is CASSPPGRSTYGYTF. The CDR3 region has the DNA TGTGCCAGCAGTCCCCCGGGCAGGTCTACCTATGGCTACACCTTC. The chain recombines TRBV12-3 or TRBV12-4 with TRBJ1-2; no clear D gene. The V and J ends lost 5 bases and 4 bases respectively, with 17 bases between them. This CDR3 contains 15 residues.

This clonotype has a handful of counts. The V and J genes are TRBV5-1 and TRBJ1-2, with TRBD1 as a possible D gene (5 bases). Trimming shortened V by 4 bases and J by 0 bases, and 10 bases separated the two germline ends. The CDR3 loop spans 14 amino acids. Germline V CDR1 and CDR2: SGHRS, YFSETQ. CDR3 DNA sequence: TGCGCCAGCAGCATCGACAGTGCTAACTATGGCTACACCTTC. Amino acid sequence: CASSIDSANYGYTF. Full variable domain (remainder filled in from reference TRBV5-1 and TRBJ1-2): KAGVTQTPRYLIKTRGQQVTLSCSPISGHRSVSWYQQTPGQGLQFLFEYFSETQRNKGNFPGRFSGRQFSNSRSEMNVSTLELGDSALYLCASSIDSANYGYTFGSGTRLTVV.

This clonotype was counted between two and nine times. The chain has TRBV4-2 and TRBJ2-1; TRBD2 agrees at 9 bases. The CDR3 spans 16 residues. Germline CDR1 is LGHNA and CDR2 is YNFKEQ. J was trimmed by 1 base and V by 5 bases; bases with no gene match: 6. CDR3 DNA: TGTGCCAGCAGCTTTAGGCTAGCGGGGTCCTACAATGAGCAGTTCTTC. Amino acid sequence: CASSFRLAGSYNEQFF.

With respect to this clonotype: This is likely a read error, given that the CDR3 carries no conserved phenylalanine or tryptophan at its end. J is TRBJ2-5 and V is TRBV5-1; no reliable D call. CDR1 and CDR2 (germline): SGHRS, YFSETQ. The CDR3 has 12 residues. V shed 0 bases and J shed 5 bases, with 5 bases lying between them. CDR3 in amino acids: CASSLGSETQYL. The DNA for the CDR3 is TGCGCCAGCAGCTTGGGATCGGAGACCCAGTACTTA.

This chain uses TRBV5-6 with TRBJ1-2; 7 bases fit TRBD1. The CDR3 totals 15 residues. V shed 2 bases and J 4 bases; nucleotides not matched to a gene: 8. CDR1 and CDR2 (germline): SGHDT, YYEEEE. The CDR3 bases are TGTGCCAGCAGCTTTTCCGGGACAGCCACCTATGGCTACACCTTC. Protein product: CASSFSGTATYGYTF.

This clonotype showed up just a few times. The chain combines TRBV18 with TRBJ1-1, with 7 bases that match TRBD1. Germline V gene data show CDR1 as KGHSH and CDR2 as LQKENI. Germline trimming cut 0 bases from V and 0 bases from J; bases unmatched to any gene: 7. The CDR3 has 17 amino acids. CDR3 region: CASSPPNRGPMNTEAFF. The DNA for the CDR3 is TGTGCCAGCTCACCACCAAACAGGGGCCCTATGAACACTGAAGCTTTCTTT. Together with reference TRBV18 and TRBJ1-1, the CDR3 gives the full variable domain: NAGVMQNPRHLVRRRGQEARLRCSPMKGHSHVYWYRQLPEEGLKFMVYLQKENIIDESGMPKERFSAEFPKEGPSILRIQQVVRGDSAAYFCASSPPNRGPMNTEAFFGQGTRLTVV.

This chain uses TRBV28 with TRBJ1-2; D is perhaps TRBD1 (6 bases). Trimming shortened V by 6 bases and J by 4 bases, and 15 bases separated the two germline ends. The CDR3 runs 14 residues. Germline V gives CDR1 MDHEN, CDR2 SYDVKM. The DNA for the CDR3 is TGTGCCAGCAGCGAGGGGGGGGGACCCTATGGCTACACCTTC. This codes for CASSEGGGPYGYTF.

This clonotype was counted a few times. V usage is TRBV15 and J usage is TRBJ2-7, with D tentatively TRBD1 or TRBD2 (5 bases each). The CDR3 consists of 16 residues. The ends were cut back, 0 bases at V and 2 bases at J, with 14 bases in the middle. CDR1 is LNHNV and CDR2 is YYDKDF in the germline V gene (reference sequence). The DNA for the CDR3 is TGTGCCACCAGCAGAGATCGGGTTGGGGACGCCTACGAGCAGTACTTC. It codes for CATSRDRVGDAYEQYF.

This clonotype was observed a few times. The chain employs TRBV29-1 and TRBJ1-2; maybe TRBD1 (5 bases). The V gene's germline CDR1 is SQVTM and CDR2 ANQGSEA. Deletions cut 3 bases from V and 6 bases from J, with 11 bases between. This CDR3 is 12 amino acids long. CDR3 protein: CSVEAQGDGYTF. CDR3 DNA: TGCAGCGTTGAGGCCCAGGGAGATGGCTACACCTTC.

This clonotype was seen a handful of times. The chain uses TRBV12-3 or TRBV12-4 and TRBJ2-1; D call uncertain. The CDR3 totals 14 residues. Trimming stripped 7 bases from V and 6 bases from J, with 16 bases between. CDR3: CASTLSPESNEQFF. The CDR3 nucleotides read TGTGCCAGCACCCTATCCCCAGAATCCAATGAGCAGTTCTTC.

This clonotype was detected a few times. The V and J genes are TRBV24-1 and TRBJ1-5, with 9 bases that match TRBD1. The CDR3 contains 15 residues. Germline lookup yields CDR1 KGHDR and CDR2 SFDVKD. The V gene end was trimmed by 5 bases and the J gene end by 0 bases; junction bases not matched to a gene: 1. CDR3 coding DNA: TGTGCCACCAGTGCGACAGGGGGTAGCAATCAGCCCCAGCATTTT. Translating gives CATSATGGSNQPQHF.

In this sample, this clonotype turned up a few times. This chain connects TRBV7-9 to TRBJ2-5; 10 bases are a match to TRBD1. Germline lookup yields CDR1 SEHNR and CDR2 FQNEAQ (reference sequence). The CDR3 sequence is 15 residues long. V was pared by 5 bases and J by 4 bases, with 7 bases of the junction left unmatched. The CDR3 here is CASSSPGQGRETQYF. DNA of the CDR3: TGTGCCAGCAGCAGTCCGGGACAGGGGCGAGAGACCCAGTACTTC.

The genes are TRBV7-9 and TRBJ2-1, with 8 nucleotides matching TRBD1. Trimming at V came to 5 bases and at J to 2 bases, leaving 5 bases not matched to a gene. The germline CDR1 and CDR2 sequences are SEHNR and FQNEAQ (reference sequence). The CDR3 has 15 amino acids. In nucleotides, the CDR3 is TGTGCCAGCAGCCAACGACAGGGGACCTACAATGAGCAGTTCTTC. This codes for CASSQRQGTYNEQFF.

J is TRBJ2-7 and V is TRBV18; maybe TRBD1 (8 bases). Germline V gene lookup returns CDR1 KGHSH and CDR2 LQKENI. The CDR3 is made up of 15 amino acids. V was shortened by 3 bases and J by 1 base, with 13 bases between the two germline ends. CDR3 in amino acids: CASSPGGTGSYEQYF. The CDR3 nucleotides are TGTGCCAGCTCACCCGGGGGGACAGGTTCCTACGAGCAGTACTTC. Looking up the rest from reference TRBV18 and TRBJ2-7 gives the full variable domain: NAGVMQNPRHLVRRRGQEARLRCSPMKGHSHVYWYRQLPEEGLKFMVYLQKENIIDESGMPKERFSAEFPKEGPSILRIQQVVRGDSAAYFCASSPGGTGSYEQYFGPGTRLTVT.

The chain carries TRBV2 and TRBJ2-1; unclear D gene. The CDR3 has 12 amino acids. Germline lookup yields CDR1 SNHLY and CDR2 FYNNEI. Trimming removed 3 bases at V and 5 bases at J, with 5 bases between. The CDR3 here is CASSEFNNEQFF. DNA of the CDR3: TGTGCCAGCAGTGAGTTTAACAATGAGCAGTTCTTC.

In its sample, this clonotype was seen a few times. V gene TRBV7-9 combines with J gene TRBJ1-2; D is undetermined. Germline CDR1 SEHNR, CDR2 FQNEAQ (reference sequence). The CDR3 length is 17 residues. V was clipped by 1 base and J by 0 bases, with 15 bases between them. The CDR3 loop is CASSLGLLAGANYGYTF. The DNA of the CDR3 is TGTGCCAGCAGCTTAGGACTCCTAGCAGGCGCTAACTATGGCTACACCTTC.

This clonotype was detected only a few times. The V and J genes are TRBV12-3 or TRBV12-4 and TRBJ2-3, with 7 positions matching TRBD1. The CDR3 has 16 residues. Unmatched junction bases numbered 12, after V lost 6 bases and J lost 3 bases. The CDR3 spells CASSSVIDRATDTQYF. The CDR3 bases are TGTGCCAGCAGCTCGGTTATAGACAGGGCTACAGATACGCAGTATTTT.

This clonotype was seen a handful of times. The chain links TRBV15 to TRBJ1-2, with TRBD1 matching 9 bases. V lost 5 bases, J lost 2 bases, and 3 bases stayed unmatched. Per the germline V gene, CDR1 is LNHNV and CDR2 is YYDKDF (reference sequence). The CDR3 runs 14 residues. CDR3 region: CATSPDRGNYGYTF. DNA for the CDR3: TGTGCCACCAGCCCTGACAGGGGGAACTATGGCTACACCTTC.

The rearrangement links TRBV11-2 to TRBJ2-7; no clear D. The CDR3 length is 14 residues. Germline V lookup: CDR1 SGHAT, CDR2 FQNNGV. Trimming removed 8 bases at V and 5 bases at J, with 19 bases between. The CDR3 coding sequence is TGTGCCAGCTACCGAGAAGACTCTCCCCACGAGCAGTACTTC. Encoded protein: CASYREDSPHEQYF.

This clonotype was observed a handful of times. V is TRBV29-1 and J is TRBJ1-1, with unresolved D. Germline values: CDR1 SQVTM, CDR2 ANQGSEA. V lost 4 bases to trimming and J lost 4 bases, with 10 bases between them. The length of the CDR3 is 12 residues. CDR3 loop: CSVGHTGTEAFF. As DNA, the CDR3 is TGCAGCGTTGGACATACGGGCACTGAAGCTTTCTTT.